This T cell receptor (beta chain) was sequenced in a study of blood T cell repertoires in COVID-19. Turning to the study itself: Samples of COVID-19 (acute and convalescent) were obtained from the United States, Italy and Spain.

The germline V gene has CDR1 MDHEN and CDR2 SYDVKM. Trimming removed 8 bases from V and 7 bases from J; junction bases left unmatched: 12. The CDR3 totals 15 residues. Authors' methods: Amplification of reference gene primers provided the estimated nucleated cell counts. Sequenced by immunoSEQ multiplex PCR; TCRdb stores in-frame clones only, minus some. V, J and clone size are those of that table, while D and trimming were read from the DNA. There are 60,000 or so clones in the sample; approximately 90% occur only once, and 10% lies in the top ten. Sample: peripheral blood. This chain links TRBV28 with TRBJ2-1; 9 nucleotides match TRBD2. This receptor was identified in a human donor with acute or convalescent COVID-19. The donor label of this sample is uncertain. The DNA of the CDR3 is TGTGCCAGCCATTCCGGCGGGGGGGCAATAAATGAGCAGTTCTTC. Translated, it gives CASHSGGGAINEQFF.